The next 11 T cell receptor beta chains were all read from a single sample in a study of blood T cell repertoires in COVID-19. Repertoires were generated with immunoSEQ multiplex PCR, while TCRdb's copy carries only in-frame clones and drops some. The table includes 85,000 to 90,000 clones, approximately 86% detected once. The sequenced sample was peripheral blood. These receptor sequences come from an older man with active or convalescent COVID-19.

Only one count was recorded for this clone. V and J are TRBV24-1 and TRBJ2-1, with 9 bases that match TRBD1. This CDR3 has 17 residues. V gave up 0 bases and J gave up 0 bases; unmatched junction bases: 2. Per the germline V gene, CDR1 is KGHDR and CDR2 is SFDVKD. This CDR3 is CATSDLGTGTSYNEQFF. As DNA, the CDR3 is TGTGCCACCAGTGATTTGGGGACAGGGACCTCCTACAATGAGCAGTTCTTC.

This chain joins TRBV15 and TRBJ1-2; the D gene is possibly TRBD1 (6 bases). This CDR3 comprises 14 residues. Per germline, CDR1 LNHNV and CDR2 YYDKDF (reference sequence). With 3 bases removed from V and 2 bases from J, the gap between germline ends came to 10 bases. The CDR3 region is CATSRDRQNYGYTF. CDR3 coding DNA: TGTGCCACCAGCAGGGACAGACAGAACTATGGCTACACCTTC.

This sequence joins TRBV7-2 and TRBJ2-7, with a weak D call TRBD2 (5 bases). CDR1 SGHTA and CDR2 FQGNSA come from the germline V gene. Deletions cut 4 bases from V and 4 bases from J, with 17 bases between. This CDR3 contains 15 residues. CDR3 region: CASSSSVGDSYEQYF. The CDR3 DNA is TGTGCCAGCAGCTCGTCTGTCGGGGATTCGTACGAGCAGTACTTC.

The gene calls are TRBV28 and TRBJ1-5; 9 bases fit TRBD1. Germline V gene sequence: CDR1 MDHEN, CDR2 SYDVKM. The CDR3 is 15 residues long. Germline trimming cut 8 bases from V and 0 bases from J; bases unmatched to any gene: 5. The CDR3 is CASRTGAGSNQPQHF. CDR3 DNA: TGTGCCAGCCGGACAGGGGCAGGTAGCAATCAGCCCCAGCATTTT.

The genes are TRBV15 and TRBJ2-3, with D hard to call. The CDR3 length is 14 residues. Germline V gene data show CDR1 as LNHNV and CDR2 as YYDKDF (reference sequence). Between the trimmed V and J ends, which lost 3 bases and 6 bases, there was a span of 13 bases. The CDR3 DNA reads as TGTGCCACCAGCAGCCCCTATTTATGGGATACGCAGTATTTT. Residues: CATSSPYLWDTQYF.

The gene calls are TRBV18 and TRBJ2-7; 15 nucleotides line up with TRBD2. The CDR3 is 16 amino acids. J lost 3 bases, V lost 4 bases, and 4 bases had no gene match. CDR1 is KGHSH, CDR2 LQKENI, per germline. For the CDR3, the DNA is TGTGCCAGCTCACAGGGGACTAGCGGGAGGAACTACGAGCAGTACTTC. Amino acid sequence: CASSQGTSGRNYEQYF.

CDR3 loop: CASSISGLAKYNEQFF. The CDR3 nucleotides are TGTGCCAGTAGTATAAGTGGCCTAGCGAAGTACAATGAGCAGTTCTTC. The gene calls are TRBV19 and TRBJ2-1; maybe TRBD2 (6 bases). There are 16 residues in the CDR3. The germline gives CDR1 LNHDA, CDR2 SQIVND (reference sequence). V lost 2 bases to trimming and J lost 4 bases, with 15 bases between them.

A single count supports this clone. The chain uses TRBV7-2 and TRBJ2-2; 7 nucleotides agree with TRBD2. CDR1 SGHTA and CDR2 FQGNSA come from the germline V gene. Trimming removed 6 bases from V and 7 bases from J; junction bases left unmatched: 11. The CDR3 has 15 residues. This chain's CDR3 is CASRRESSGGGELFF. CDR3 DNA sequence: TGTGCCAGCAGACGAGAAAGCTCGGGAGGCGGGGAGCTGTTTTTT.

The CDR3 loop reads CASSIDRGEKLFF. The CDR3 region has the DNA TGTGCCAGTAGTATAGACAGGGGAGAAAAACTGTTTTTT. The chain joins TRBV19 to TRBJ1-4; D is perhaps TRBD1 (6 bases). This CDR3 contains 13 residues. The germline CDR1 and CDR2 sequences are LNHDA and SQIVND (reference sequence). V lost 0 bases and J 8 bases, leaving 7 bases between the germline ends. The full variable domain, rest sourced from reference TRBV19 and TRBJ1-4, is DGGITQSPKYLFRKEGQNVTLSCEQNLNHDAMYWYRQDPGQGLRLIYYSQIVNDFQKGDIAEGYSVSREKKESFPLTVTSAQKNPTAFYLCASSIDRGEKLFFGSGTQLSVL.

The chain links TRBV4-3 to TRBJ2-7; 7 nucleotides match TRBD1. Germline values: CDR1 LGHNA, CDR2 YSLEER. This CDR3 spans 14 amino acids. V lost 0 bases to trimming and J lost 7 bases; unmatched junction nucleotides: 6. For the CDR3, the DNA is TGCGCCAGCAGCCAAGAGACAGGGATAGGGGAGCAGTACTTC. This translates into CASSQETGIGEQYF.

This chain links TRBV2 with TRBJ2-7, with TRBD1 identical over 9 bases. CDR3 size: 14 residues. Trimming removed 10 bases from V and 3 bases from J; junction bases left unmatched: 10. Germline values: CDR1 SNHLY, CDR2 FYNNEI. CDR3 protein: CATAPGTGSYEQYF. In nucleotides, the CDR3 is TGTGCCACTGCGCCCGGGACAGGGAGCTACGAGCAGTACTTC.